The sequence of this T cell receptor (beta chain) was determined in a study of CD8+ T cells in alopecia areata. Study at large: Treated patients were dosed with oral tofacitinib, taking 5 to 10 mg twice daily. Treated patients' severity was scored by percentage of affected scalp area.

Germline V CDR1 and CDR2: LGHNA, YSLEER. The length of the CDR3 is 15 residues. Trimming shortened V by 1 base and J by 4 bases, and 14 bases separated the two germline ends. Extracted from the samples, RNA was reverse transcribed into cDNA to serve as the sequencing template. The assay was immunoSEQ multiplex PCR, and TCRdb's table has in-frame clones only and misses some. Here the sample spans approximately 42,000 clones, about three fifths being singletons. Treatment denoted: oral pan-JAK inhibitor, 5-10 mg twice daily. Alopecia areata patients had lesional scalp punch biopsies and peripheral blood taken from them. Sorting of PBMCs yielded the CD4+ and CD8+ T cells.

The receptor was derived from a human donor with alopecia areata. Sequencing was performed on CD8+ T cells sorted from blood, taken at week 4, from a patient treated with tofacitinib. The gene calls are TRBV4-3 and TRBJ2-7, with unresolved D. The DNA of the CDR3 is TGCGCCAGCAGCCAAGGGGCAGGACCCGGGTACGAGCAGTACTTC. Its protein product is CASSQGAGPGYEQYF.